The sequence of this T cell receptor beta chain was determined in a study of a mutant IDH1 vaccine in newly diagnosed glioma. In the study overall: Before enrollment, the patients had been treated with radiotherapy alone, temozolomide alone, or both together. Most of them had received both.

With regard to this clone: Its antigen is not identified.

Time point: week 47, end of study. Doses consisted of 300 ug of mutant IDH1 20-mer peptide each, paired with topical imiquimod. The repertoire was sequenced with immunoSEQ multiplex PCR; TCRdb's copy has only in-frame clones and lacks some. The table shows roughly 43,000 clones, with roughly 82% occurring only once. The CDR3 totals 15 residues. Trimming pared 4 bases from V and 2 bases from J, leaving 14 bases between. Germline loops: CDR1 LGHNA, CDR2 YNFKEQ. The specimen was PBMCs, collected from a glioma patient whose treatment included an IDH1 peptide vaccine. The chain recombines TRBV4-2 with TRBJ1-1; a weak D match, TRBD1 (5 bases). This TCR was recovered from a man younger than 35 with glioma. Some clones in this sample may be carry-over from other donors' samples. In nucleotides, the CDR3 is TGTGCCAGCAGCCTACCAGACAGTGTCAACACTGAAGCTTTCTTT. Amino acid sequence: CASSLPDSVNTEAFF.